This T cell receptor beta chain was retrieved from a study of control samples from healthy donors and cancer patients. Germline-derived CDR1 and CDR2 are MNHEY and SVGAGI. The CDR3 covers 12 residues. The junction had 4 bases not matched to a gene; V was cut back by 8 bases and J by 5 bases. Generated by immunoSEQ multiplex PCR, the TCRdb table keeps only in-frame clones and is missing some. The sample has around 92,000 clones, around 80% seen once. The genes are TRBV6-5 and TRBJ2-7; 9 bases match TRBD1. This sequence was found in a man in his sixties in good health. The sequenced sample consisted of blood. This CDR3 reads CASGTGYNEQYF. The CDR3 DNA reads as TGTGCCAGCGGGACAGGGTACAACGAGCAGTACTTC.